One and the same sample provided the 3 T cell receptor beta chains below, sequenced in a study of brain T cells in children with intractable seizures. Produced via immunoSEQ multiplex PCR; TCRdb's table is partial and in-frame only. The sample yields some 41,000 clones, 80% to 95% seen once. The sample here was peripheral blood, taken at surgery. These receptors all come from a girl aged 2-10 years with tuberous sclerosis and intractable seizures.

This clone was picked up one time. The CDR3, as DNA: TGCGCCAGCAGCTTTTGGCAGAACTATGGCTACACCTTC. This encodes CASSFWQNYGYTF. The gene calls are TRBV5-1 and TRBJ1-2; unclear D gene. CDR1 and CDR2 (germline): SGHRS, YFSETQ. Trimming cost V 2 bases and J 2 bases, with 7 bases left between them. The length of the CDR3 is 13 residues.

The gene calls are TRBV5-6 and TRBJ2-3; weak D call: TRBD1 (8 bases). The V and J ends lost 4 bases and 1 base respectively, with 13 bases between them. The CDR3 consists of 15 residues. Germline V lookup: CDR1 SGHDT, CDR2 YYEEEE. The DNA for the CDR3 is TGTGCCAGCAGCAGAACAGGGGGGGGCACAGATACGCAGTATTTT. This translates into CASSRTGGGTDTQYF.

J is TRBJ1-6 and V is TRBV27; 7 bases map to TRBD1. The CDR3 spans 18 residues. CDR1 and CDR2 (germline): MNHEY, SMNVEV (reference sequence). Trimming at V came to 0 bases and at J to 0 bases, leaving 5 bases not matched to a gene. This CDR3 is CASSLSAQGDSYNSPLHF. CDR3 DNA sequence: TGTGCCAGCAGTTTATCGGCCCAGGGGGACTCCTATAATTCACCCCTCCACTTT.